These 18 T cell receptor beta chains share one sample of origin, sequenced in a study of T cell changes during pregnancy in multiple sclerosis. Libraries were prepared by immunoSEQ multiplex PCR; TCRdb keeps only in-frame clonotypes and omits some of them. The data show 40,000 or so clones, with about 91% seen just once and about 12% held by the top ten. Sample: CD8+ T cells from peripheral blood mononuclear cells, taken after pregnancy. These receptor sequences come from a female donor with multiple sclerosis, enrolled in a pregnancy study.

The chain uses TRBV6-1 and TRBJ2-7, with a possible D match to TRBD2 (5 bases). The V gene lost 2 bases and the J gene lost 1 base, with 21 bases spanning the gap. Germline V gives CDR1 MNHNS, CDR2 SASEGT. This CDR3 comprises 18 residues. DNA of the CDR3: TGTGCCAGCAGTGAAAAAGGGAGAGTCTACTCTGGGTCCTACGAGCAGTACTTC. Its translation: CASSEKGRVYSGSYEQYF.

A single count supports this clone. This chain joins TRBV9 and TRBJ1-2; D unclear. Trimming took 0 bases from V and 0 from J, leaving 12 bases between them. This CDR3 has 16 residues. Looked up from germline, CDR1 is SGDLS and CDR2 is YYNGEE. The CDR3 bases are TGTGCCAGCAGCGTAGCTCTGGAGAGGCCTAACTATGGCTACACCTTC. Encoded protein: CASSVALERPNYGYTF.

This chain links TRBV18 with TRBJ2-2, with no clear D. The CDR3 runs to 17 residues. Germline values: CDR1 KGHSH, CDR2 LQKENI. The V end was cut by 5 bases, the J end by 3 bases, with 19 bases between. Written as DNA, the CDR3 is TGTGCCAGCTCAAGAACTGACCCTAGAACATACACCGGGGAGCTGTTTTTT. As protein: CASSRTDPRTYTGELFF.

In its sample, this clone was seen a few times. The chain combines TRBV6-1 with TRBJ2-1; TRBD1 aligns across 7 bases. Germline V gene sequence: CDR1 MNHNS, CDR2 SASEGT. Trimming removed 3 bases from V and 3 bases from J; junction bases left unmatched: 2. The CDR3 spans 14 residues. The CDR3 nucleotides are TGTGCCAGCAGTGAGGGGGACAGCTACAATGAGCAGTTCTTC. It yields the protein CASSEGDSYNEQFF.

This chain joins TRBV19 and TRBJ2-5; no clear D. The CDR3 extends over 13 amino acids. The germline V gene has CDR1 LNHDA and CDR2 SQIVND (reference sequence). The V end was cut by 3 bases, the J end by 4 bases, with 9 bases between. The CDR3 region is CASSMRSLETQYF. CDR3 in DNA: TGTGCCAGTAGTATGCGGTCGCTAGAGACCCAGTACTTC. Based on the CDR3 plus reference TRBV19 and TRBJ2-5, the full variable domain is DGGITQSPKYLFRKEGQNVTLSCEQNLNHDAMYWYRQDPGQGLRLIYYSQIVNDFQKGDIAEGYSVSREKKESFPLTVTSAQKNPTAFYLCASSMRSLETQYFGPGTRLLVL.

The chain carries TRBV9 and TRBJ2-5; 7 positions match TRBD2. With 4 bases clipped from V and 5 bases from J, the junction kept 14 bases outside the gene matches. Germline lookup yields CDR1 SGDLS and CDR2 YYNGEE. This CDR3 has 16 amino acids. The CDR3 loop is CASSSSGVHEGETQYF. The CDR3 DNA sequence: TGTGCCAGCAGCTCTAGCGGAGTCCACGAGGGGGAGACCCAGTACTTC.

The gene calls are TRBV15 and TRBJ2-5; possible D gene TRBD2, 5 bases. V gave up 0 bases and J gave up 0 bases, with 8 bases separating them. The CDR3 runs 15 residues. The germline V gene encodes CDR1 LNHNV and CDR2 YYDKDF (reference sequence). The CDR3 nucleotides are TGTGCCACCAGCAGAGAAACGGGGTACCAAGAGACCCAGTACTTC. It yields the protein CATSRETGYQETQYF.

V gene TRBV6-5 combines with J gene TRBJ2-2; 9 positions agree with TRBD1. CDR3 size: 14 residues. After removal of 7 bases from V and 6 bases from J, the junction contained 6 bases not matched to a gene. Per the germline V gene, CDR1 is MNHEY and CDR2 is SVGAGI. The CDR3 spells CASTWTGESGELFF. CDR3 coding DNA: TGTGCCAGCACCTGGACAGGGGAGTCCGGGGAGCTGTTTTTT.

V is TRBV2 and J is TRBJ1-5; TRBD1 is a possible D gene (5 bases). Trimming left V 6 bases short and J 3 bases short, with 9 bases between. From germline, CDR1 is SNHLY and CDR2 FYNNEI. The CDR3 sequence is 13 residues long. CDR3: CASSWDFNQPQHF. The CDR3 DNA follows: TGTGCCAGCAGCTGGGACTTCAATCAGCCCCAGCATTTT.

This sequence joins TRBV9 and TRBJ2-3; 10 positions agree with TRBD2. This CDR3 region has 15 residues. V lost 3 bases, J lost 2 bases, and 3 bases stayed unmatched. Germline V CDR1 and CDR2: SGDLS, YYNGEE. In nucleotides, the CDR3 is TGTGCCAGCAGCGCAAGCGGGAGGGCCACAGATACGCAGTATTTT. Its translation: CASSASGRATDTQYF.

This chain links TRBV2 with TRBJ2-3; D is possibly TRBD2 (6 bases). The V end was cut by 5 bases, the J end by 6 bases, with 18 bases between. Germline assignment: CDR1 SNHLY and CDR2 FYNNEI. The CDR3 runs 15 residues. The CDR3 DNA reads TGTGCCAGCAGTCTCACGGCGGGAAGTAGGGATACGCAGTATTTT. Its translation: CASSLTAGSRDTQYF.

The gene calls are TRBV9 and TRBJ1-3; 9 nucleotides line up with TRBD1. Trimming at V came to 4 bases and at J to 2 bases, leaving 4 bases not matched to a gene. Germline CDR1 SGDLS, CDR2 YYNGEE. The CDR3 has 15 amino acids. The CDR3 coding sequence is TGTGCCAGCAGCCCAAGGACAGGGGCTGGAAACACCATATATTTT. It yields the protein CASSPRTGAGNTIYF. Full variable domain (remainder filled in from reference TRBV9 and TRBJ1-3): DSGVTQTPKHLITATGQRVTLRCSPRSGDLSVYWYQQSLDQGLQFLIQYYNGEERAKGNILERFSAQQFPDLHSELNLSSLELGDSALYFCASSPRTGAGNTIYFGEGSWLTVV.

This rearrangement joins TRBV4-2 to TRBJ2-7; 8 bases are a match to TRBD1. Germline CDR1 and CDR2: LGHNA and YNFKEQ. J gave up 2 bases and V 1 base, and 10 bases lay outside the gene matches. This CDR3 spans 17 amino acids. The CDR3 here is CASSQAVRTGITYEQYF. CDR3 bases: TGTGCCAGCAGCCAAGCCGTTCGGACAGGGATAACCTACGAGCAGTACTTC.

This chain connects TRBV15 to TRBJ2-7; the D gene is possibly TRBD2 (6 bases). This CDR3 spans 13 amino acids. Trimming shortened V by 0 bases and J by 5 bases, and 8 bases separated the two germline ends. CDR1 is LNHNV, CDR2 YYDKDF, per germline (reference sequence). The CDR3 spells CATSRELADEQYF. The CDR3 bases are TGTGCCACCAGCAGAGAACTAGCCGACGAGCAGTACTTC.

The chain joins TRBV7-2 to TRBJ1-4, with 9 positions matching TRBD1. The CDR3 consists of 17 residues. Germline-derived CDR1 and CDR2 are SGHTA and FQGNSA. Trimming took 5 bases from V and 8 from J; bases not matched to a gene: 15. Here the CDR3 reads CASSHRGPAETSEKLFF. The DNA for the CDR3 is TGTGCCAGCAGCCACAGGGGGCCAGCCGAGACTAGCGAAAAACTGTTTTTT.

The V and J genes are TRBV11-2 and TRBJ1-1; D is perhaps TRBD1 (6 bases). Trimming removed 5 bases from V and 5 bases from J, with 18 bases in between. Germline-derived CDR1 and CDR2 are SGHAT and FQNNGV. The CDR3 spans 15 residues. CDR3: CASSRIRGSRTEAFF. The CDR3 coding sequence is TGTGCCAGCAGCCGTATCAGGGGAAGCCGGACTGAAGCTTTCTTT. Variable domain in full (rest from reference TRBV11-2 and TRBJ1-1): EAGVAQSPRYKIIEKRQSVAFWCNPISGHATLYWYQQILGQGPKLLIQFQNNGVVDDSQLPKDRFSAERLKGVDSTLKIQPAKLEDSAVYLCASSRIRGSRTEAFFGQGTRLTVV.

The chain employs TRBV4-1 and TRBJ2-7; TRBD2 agrees at 13 bases. Germline CDR1 reads MGHRA; CDR2 reads YSYEKL. The CDR3 is 15 residues long. J was trimmed by 2 bases and V by 4 bases; bases with no gene match: 2. This CDR3 is CASSLGTSGTYEQYF. DNA of the CDR3: TGCGCCAGCAGCCTGGGGACTAGCGGGACCTACGAGCAGTACTTC.

The count of this clone is one. This chain connects TRBV5-1 to TRBJ2-5; TRBD1 aligns across 7 bases. Trimming took 2 bases from V and 1 from J; bases not matched to a gene: 8. Germline lookup yields CDR1 SGHRS and CDR2 YFSETQ. This CDR3 comprises 16 residues. As DNA, the CDR3 is TGCGCCAGCAGCTTATCAGGGGGAATGGGCCAAGAGACCCAGTACTTC. This encodes CASSLSGGMGQETQYF.